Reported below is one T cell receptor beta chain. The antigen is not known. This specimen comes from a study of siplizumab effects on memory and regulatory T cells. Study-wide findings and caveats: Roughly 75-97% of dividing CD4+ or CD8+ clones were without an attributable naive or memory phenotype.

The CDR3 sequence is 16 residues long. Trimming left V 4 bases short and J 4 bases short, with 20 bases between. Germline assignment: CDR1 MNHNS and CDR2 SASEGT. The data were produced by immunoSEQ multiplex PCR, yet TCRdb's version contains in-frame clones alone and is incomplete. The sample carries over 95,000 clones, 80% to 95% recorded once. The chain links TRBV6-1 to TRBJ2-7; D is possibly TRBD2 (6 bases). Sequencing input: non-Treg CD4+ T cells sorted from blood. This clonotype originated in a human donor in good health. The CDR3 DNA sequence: TGTGCCAGCAGTGGAGCCAGAGCTAGCGCGACATACGAGCAGTACTTC. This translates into CASSGARASATYEQYF.